The 21 T cell receptor beta chains below come from one sample, sequenced in a study of sequential checkpoint blockade in melanoma. Treatment of the sample: randomized to nivolumab then ipilimumab (arm A) or the reverse (arm B). Sequencing used immunoSEQ multiplex PCR; TCRdb keeps in-frame clones, though not all of them. The table records about 25,000 clones, roughly 80% of them present only once. The sequencing used CD8+ T cells sorted from blood (inferred from file names), collected from a patient given nivolumab and ipilimumab in sequence. These receptors all come from a human donor with melanoma.

The chain has TRBV7-2 and TRBJ2-7, with TRBD2 identical over 14 bases. The V segment lost 3 bases and the J segment 3 bases; nucleotides outside the gene matches: 10. Germline V gene lookup returns CDR1 SGHTA and CDR2 FQGNSA. This CDR3 is 18 amino acids long. This CDR3 reads CASSFPPGTSGSYYEQYF. The CDR3 coding sequence is TGTGCCAGCAGCTTCCCACCCGGGACTAGCGGGAGTTACTACGAGCAGTACTTC.

This CDR3 is CASSPRQGAYEQYF. The CDR3 DNA is TGTGCCAGCAGCCCTCGACAGGGGGCCTACGAGCAGTACTTC. The chain recombines TRBV7-9 with TRBJ2-5, with 9 bases fitting TRBD1. The end of the DNA aligns better with TRBJ2-7, so the J call may be wrong. Germline V gene sequence: CDR1 SEHNR, CDR2 FQNEAQ (reference sequence). The CDR3 runs to 14 residues.

The V gene is TRBV19, the J gene TRBJ1-1; unclear D gene. This CDR3 has 13 amino acids. V gave up 1 base and J gave up 3 bases, with 6 bases separating them. From germline, CDR1 is LNHDA and CDR2 SQIVND (reference sequence). The CDR3 protein is CASSIGQHTEAFF. The CDR3 DNA sequence: TGTGCCAGTAGTATAGGGCAACACACTGAAGCTTTCTTT.

CDR3: CASSSTSGGHYTDTQYF. The CDR3, as DNA: TGTGCCAGCAGCTCCACTAGCGGGGGCCACTACACAGATACGCAGTATTTT. The rearrangement uses TRBV7-8 and TRBJ2-3, with 11 bases identical to TRBD2. The CDR3 has 17 amino acids. Germline V gives CDR1 SGHVS, CDR2 FQNEAQ. V gave up 4 bases and J gave up 2 bases; unmatched junction bases: 8.

This clone was seen a handful of times. In nucleotides, the CDR3 is TGCAGTGCCCTCCGGGGCTACACCTTC. This sequence encodes CSALRGYTF. The V and J genes are TRBV20-1 and TRBJ1-2; D unclear. Deletions cut 6 bases from V and 8 bases from J, with 7 bases between. The CDR3 runs 9 residues. Germline V gene lookup returns CDR1 DFQATT and CDR2 SNEGSKA (reference sequence).

V usage is TRBV5-5 and J usage is TRBJ1-1, with D uncertain. The V end was cut by 4 bases, the J end by 1 base, with 8 bases between. This CDR3 has 13 residues. CDR1 SGHKS and CDR2 YYEKEE come from the germline V gene (reference sequence). The CDR3 nucleotides read TGTGCCAGCAGCCCCGGGAAGAACACTGAAGCTTTCTTT. Its translation is CASSPGKNTEAFF.

The chain is built from TRBV27 and TRBJ2-5, with 11 bases identical to TRBD2. The tail of the sequence fits TRBJ2-7 better, so the J call may be wrong. This CDR3 region has 14 residues. Germline V lookup: CDR1 MNHEY, CDR2 SMNVEV (reference sequence). The CDR3 DNA reads as TGTGCCAGCAGTTTGACTAGCGGGGCCTACGAGCAGTACTTC. Translated: CASSLTSGAYEQYF.

This rearrangement joins TRBV9 to TRBJ2-1; perhaps TRBD2 as D (6 bases). Per the germline V gene, CDR1 is SGDLS and CDR2 is YYNGEE. The CDR3 sequence is 15 residues long. The ends were cut back, 4 bases at V and 0 bases at J, with 11 bases in the middle. CDR3 bases: TGTGCCAGCAGCCCCGGGGGAGGCTCCTACAATGAGCAGTTCTTC. This sequence encodes CASSPGGGSYNEQFF.

The V call is TRBV7-6, the J call TRBJ2-5; a weak D match, TRBD2 (5 bases). V was pared by 5 bases and J by 3 bases, with 13 bases between. From germline, CDR1 is SGHVS and CDR2 FNYEAQ. This CDR3 spans 14 amino acids. The CDR3 DNA is TGTGCCAGCAGCCCCACTCTGAGGGAAGAGACCCAGTACTTC. Translated, it gives CASSPTLREETQYF.

The CDR3 sequence is CASSVTSGSYEQYF. The DNA for the CDR3 is TGTGCCAGTAGTGTCACTAGCGGGAGCTACGAGCAGTACTTC. This rearrangement joins TRBV19 to TRBJ2-7, with TRBD2 matching over 11 bases. The CDR3 loop spans 14 amino acids. Losses at the gene ends were 5 bases for V and 3 bases for J; bases not matched to a gene: 3. Germline V gene sequence: CDR1 LNHDA, CDR2 SQIVND (reference sequence).

This chain connects TRBV30 to TRBJ1-2, with D perhaps matching TRBD1 (6 bases). The CDR3 has 12 residues. With 5 bases removed from V and 8 bases from J, the gap between germline ends came to 15 bases. Germline-derived CDR1 and CDR2 are GTSNPN and SVGIG (reference sequence). The CDR3 is CAWSSGEGGYTF. CDR3 sequence (DNA): TGTGCCTGGTCCTCAGGGGAAGGAGGCTACACCTTC. Variable domain in full (rest from reference TRBV30 and TRBJ1-2): SQTIHQWPATLVQPVGSPLSLECTVEGTSNPNLYWYRQAAGRGLQLLFYSVGIGQISSEVPQNLSASRPQDRQFILSSKKLLLSDSGFYLCAWSSGEGGYTFGSGTRLTVV.

The chain uses TRBV7-9 and TRBJ1-4; D is unresolved. The germline V gene encodes CDR1 SEHNR and CDR2 FQNEAQ (reference sequence). V gave up 4 bases and J gave up 8 bases, with 11 bases separating them. This CDR3 region has 13 residues. The CDR3 loop reads CASSSGGREKLFF. The CDR3, as DNA: TGTGCCAGCAGCTCAGGTGGAAGGGAAAAACTGTTTTTT.

The chain couples TRBV9 to TRBJ2-7; 9 bases align to TRBD2. The germline CDR1 and CDR2 sequences are SGDLS and YYNGEE. The CDR3 spans 15 residues. The ends lost 5 bases at V and 5 bases at J; junction bases unmatched: 11. The CDR3 loop is CASSDSGSGSNEQYF. The CDR3, as DNA: TGTGCCAGCAGTGATAGCGGGAGTGGGAGCAACGAGCAGTACTTC.

This clone was observed a handful of times. Other nucleotide sequences from this sample produce the same CDR3. The rearrangement links TRBV7-2 to TRBJ1-2; 7 bases match TRBD1. Looked up from germline, CDR1 is SGHTA and CDR2 is FQGNSA. The CDR3 sequence is 13 residues long. Trimming took 5 bases from V and 4 from J; bases not matched to a gene: 4. The chain's CDR3 is CASSRGQIYGYTF. CDR3 sequence (DNA): TGTGCCAGCAGCCGGGGACAGATCTATGGCTACACCTTC. The full variable domain, rest sourced from reference TRBV7-2 and TRBJ1-2, is GAGVSQSPSNKVTEKGKDVELRCDPISGHTALYWYRQSLGQGLEFLIYFQGNSAPDKSGLPSDRFSAERTGGSVSTLTIQRTQQEDSAVYLCASSRGQIYGYTFGSGTRLTVV.

The chain recombines TRBV4-3 with TRBJ2-5, with 10 positions matching TRBD2. Germline V gives CDR1 LGHNA, CDR2 YSLEER. V lost 3 bases and J lost 4; bases outside the gene matches: 8. CDR3 length: 16 residues. CDR3 loop: CASSHQRGGVGETQYF. Here the CDR3 DNA reads TGCGCCAGCAGCCACCAGCGGGGGGGGGTCGGAGAGACCCAGTACTTC.

This chain connects TRBV4-3 to TRBJ2-1; D unclear. The CDR3 contains 17 residues. Germline values: CDR1 LGHNA, CDR2 YSLEER. The germline V and J ends were trimmed by 1 base and 1 base, with 14 bases remaining between them. DNA for the CDR3: TGCGCCAGCAGCCAAGGGTCCGCAGTAAGTTCCTACAATGAGCAGTTCTTC. This gives the protein CASSQGSAVSSYNEQFF.

This clone has a handful of counts. J is TRBJ2-5 and V is TRBV25-1; D might be TRBD1 (6 bases). The germline gives CDR1 MGHDK, CDR2 SYGVNS. The CDR3 is 13 residues long. The V end lost 7 bases, the J end lost 6 bases, and 15 bases lay between the germline ends. CDR3 nucleotides: TGTGCCAGCACCGAGGACAGTAGTAAGACCCAGTACTTC. It codes for CASTEDSSKTQYF.

The gene calls are TRBV4-2 and TRBJ2-1; 13 bases match TRBD2. The CDR3 consists of 16 residues. Losses at the gene ends were 1 base for V and 4 bases for J; bases not matched to a gene: 1. Germline CDR1 and CDR2: LGHNA and YNFKEQ. The CDR3 is CASSQGTSGSYNEQFF. The DNA of the CDR3 is TGTGCCAGCAGCCAAGGGACTAGCGGGAGTTACAATGAGCAGTTCTTC.

This clone was seen a handful of times. This sequence joins TRBV4-1 and TRBJ2-1; TRBD2 matches at 9 bases. CDR1 is MGHRA, CDR2 YSYEKL, per germline. The CDR3 length is 18 residues. Losses at the gene ends were 0 bases for V and 9 bases for J; bases not matched to a gene: 15. CDR3 coding DNA: TGCGCCAGCAGCCAAGATCTCCGTGCGGGGGGGCCGAAAGGTGAGCAGTTCTTC. It is translated as CASSQDLRAGGPKGEQFF.

The J gene is TRBJ1-1, the V gene TRBV29-1, with D perhaps matching TRBD1 (6 bases). The CDR3 sequence is 12 residues long. Germline V lookup: CDR1 SQVTM, CDR2 ANQGSEA. The V end was cut by 7 bases, the J end by 5 bases, with 14 bases between. The CDR3 sequence: CSDKQGGTEAFF. CDR3 coding DNA: TGCAGCGATAAACAGGGCGGTACTGAAGCTTTCTTT.

The chain uses TRBV19 and TRBJ1-1, with TRBD1 matching 8 bases. The V and J ends lost 5 bases and 6 bases, in that order; junction bases with no gene match: 8. The CDR3 has 14 amino acids. CDR1 and CDR2 from the germline V gene are LNHDA and SQIVND (reference sequence). CDR3 sequence reads: CASSLTPRGPEAFF. In DNA form, the CDR3 reads TGTGCCAGTAGTCTTACCCCCAGGGGGCCTGAAGCTTTCTTT.